The entry below describes one TCR beta chain. The sample originates from a study of blood T cell repertoires in COVID-19. The protocol was immunoSEQ multiplex PCR, while the TCRdb copy is restricted to in-frame clones and leaves out a portion. The table has 150,000 to 200,000 clones, roughly 86% seen once. The sample taken for sequencing was PBMCs or T cells enriched from blood (not recorded which). The TCR sequence derives from a woman between 40 and 55 years old in a cohort exposed to, infected with or recovered from COVID-19 (not recorded which).

This chain's CDR3 is CSVQGTGFGSTEAFF. Here the CDR3 DNA reads TGCAGCGTCCAAGGAACAGGGTTTGGGTCCACTGAAGCTTTCTTT. This chain uses TRBV29-1 with TRBJ1-1; D is perhaps TRBD1 (6 bases). This CDR3 comprises 15 residues. Germline CDR1 reads SQVTM; CDR2 reads ANQGSEA. V lost 6 bases, J lost 4 bases, and 21 bases lay in between.